The clone carrying this T cell receptor beta chain was counted once. The antigen remains unidentified. Treatment described: about 20 received Ad26.COV2.S at low or high dose, single or two shots; about 5 received placebo; per-sample allocation not given. Collection of samples fell on day 63 after the first vaccine or placebo injection. The germline gives CDR1 MNHNS, CDR2 SASEGT. The CDR3 runs to 14 residues. The ends were cut back, 2 bases at V and 3 bases at J, with 8 bases in the middle. The sample is drawn from a study of Ad26.COV2.S vaccination and SARS-CoV-2 variants. Study at large: Donor got 5x10^10 or 1x10^11 viral particles of Ad26.COV2.S.

Only in-frame clones appear in the TCRdb table, and some are missing; sequencing was by immunoSEQ multiplex PCR. The data contain just over 350,000 clones, approximately 85% of them singletons. General observations from the study: For non-spike TCRs, breadth in vaccine recipients resembled that in placebo recipients.

The sample consisted of peripheral blood, taken in a trial of Ad26.COV2.S vaccine versus placebo. V and J are TRBV6-1 and TRBJ1-5; a weak D match, TRBD1 (5 bases). The sequence derives from a person aged 18-65 years who received the Ad26.COV2.S COVID-19 vaccine or a placebo. The chain's CDR3 is CASSELTANQPQHF. The CDR3, as DNA: TGTGCCAGCAGTGAATTGACAGCCAATCAGCCCCAGCATTTT.